These 29 T cell receptor beta chains were all obtained from the same sample, sequenced in a study of T cell changes during pregnancy in multiple sclerosis. The data were produced by immunoSEQ multiplex PCR, yet TCRdb's version contains in-frame clones alone and is incomplete. In the table there are 65,000 to 70,000 clones, roughly 92% of which are singletons. This specimen consisted of peripheral blood, obtained in the third trimester of pregnancy. The receptors stem from a female donor in good health, enrolled as a control in a pregnancy study.

The chain uses TRBV5-6 and TRBJ2-5; 9 nucleotides agree with TRBD1. This CDR3 spans 14 amino acids. V was clipped by 2 bases and J by 4 bases; unmatched bases: 3. Looked up from germline, CDR1 is SGHDT and CDR2 is YYEEEE. The DNA for the CDR3 is TGTGCCAGCAGCTTACAGGGGGCTGGAGAGACCCAGTACTTC. Its translation: CASSLQGAGETQYF.

The rearrangement uses TRBV7-8 and TRBJ2-7, with 9 bases lining up with TRBD1. CDR1 and CDR2 (germline): SGHVS, FQNEAQ. The CDR3 length is 16 residues. The V segment lost 6 bases and the J segment 6 bases; nucleotides outside the gene matches: 15. The CDR3 here is CASRGTGRSSAGEQYF. Here the CDR3 DNA reads TGTGCCAGCAGGGGGACAGGGAGAAGTTCGGCTGGCGAGCAGTACTTC.

The chain is built from TRBV30 and TRBJ2-5; possible D gene TRBD1, 5 bases. Between the trimmed V and J ends, which lost 2 bases and 4 bases, there was a span of 20 bases. CDR1 and CDR2 (germline): GTSNPN, SVGIG (reference sequence). CDR3 size: 16 residues. CDR3 residues: CAWSRSQGMWGETQYF. CDR3 DNA sequence: TGTGCCTGGAGTAGGAGTCAGGGTATGTGGGGAGAGACCCAGTACTTC.

The chain has TRBV2 and TRBJ2-3, with 10 bases lining up with TRBD2. Germline assignment: CDR1 SNHLY and CDR2 FYNNEI. There are 16 residues in the CDR3. V shed 4 bases, J shed 0 bases, and the junction held 4 bases outside the gene matches. CDR3 DNA sequence: TGTGCCAGCAGTGGAACTAGCGGGGAAAGCACAGATACGCAGTATTTT. Translation gives CASSGTSGESTDTQYF.

The J gene is TRBJ1-6, the V gene TRBV5-1; a possible D gene is TRBD1 (5 bases). The germline V and J ends were trimmed by 4 bases and 11 bases, with 16 bases remaining between them. The CDR3 length is 14 residues. CDR1 is SGHRS and CDR2 is YFSETQ in the germline V gene. The CDR3 protein is CASSTPGGSTPLHF. The CDR3, as DNA: TGCGCCAGCAGCACCCCTGGGGGGTCCACACCCCTCCACTTT.

The V and J genes are TRBV25-1 and TRBJ1-2; TRBD1 matches at 8 bases. The CDR3 sequence is 14 residues long. Germline trimming cut 8 bases from V and 4 bases from J; bases unmatched to any gene: 9. Germline CDR1 reads MGHDK; CDR2 reads SYGVNS. CDR3 in amino acids: CASRKQGETYGYTF. CDR3 in DNA: TGTGCCAGCCGAAAACAGGGGGAAACCTATGGCTACACCTTC.

The chain couples TRBV2 to TRBJ2-3; 14 nucleotides line up with TRBD2. Trimming removed 6 bases from V and 5 bases from J; junction bases left unmatched: 4. In germline, CDR1 is SNHLY, CDR2 FYNNEI. The CDR3 runs to 15 residues. DNA of the CDR3: TGTGCCAGCAGCGCGGGACTAGCGGGGGAAGATACGCAGTATTTT. Amino acids: CASSAGLAGEDTQYF.

The V gene is TRBV12-5, the J gene TRBJ2-3, with a tentative D call TRBD2 (6 bases). Trimming cost V 7 bases and J 5 bases, with 13 bases left between them. The germline CDR1 and CDR2 sequences are LGHNT and FRNRAP. The length of the CDR3 is 13 residues. The CDR3 sequence is CASAWGDGDTQYF. The DNA of the CDR3 is TGTGCTAGTGCGTGGGGGGATGGAGATACGCAGTATTTT.

This chain connects TRBV6-5 to TRBJ1-2, with 11 nucleotides matching TRBD1. The J segment lost 4 bases and the V segment lost 2 bases, leaving 3 bases of the junction unmatched. This CDR3 is 15 amino acids long. Germline V gives CDR1 MNHEY, CDR2 SVGAGI. The CDR3 coding sequence is TGTGCCAGCAGTTACGCTGGGACAGGGGGCTATGGCTACACCTTC. Encoded protein: CASSYAGTGGYGYTF.

This chain links TRBV18 with TRBJ2-5; 13 nucleotides agree with TRBD2. The germline CDR1 and CDR2 sequences are KGHSH and LQKENI. The CDR3 extends over 16 amino acids. Trimming cost V 5 bases and J 4 bases; bases outside gene matches: 7. This CDR3 is CASSSRLAGGAETQYF. The CDR3, as DNA: TGTGCCAGCTCATCCAGACTAGCGGGGGGTGCAGAGACCCAGTACTTC.

This chain uses TRBV29-1 with TRBJ2-1; possibly TRBD1 for D (5 bases). The CDR3 contains 13 residues. The V gene's germline CDR1 is SQVTM and CDR2 ANQGSEA. The V end was cut by 8 bases, the J end by 4 bases, with 15 bases between. CDR3 coding DNA: TGCAGCCCGACAGTCCTAGGATACAATGAGCAGTTCTTC. This gives the protein CSPTVLGYNEQFF.

The V and J genes are TRBV28 and TRBJ2-7; 7 bases map to TRBD1. V trimming: 5 bases; J trimming: 1 base; junction bases outside the gene matches: 11. The CDR3 is 16 residues long. In germline, CDR1 is MDHEN, CDR2 SYDVKM. Written as DNA, the CDR3 is TGTGCCAGCAGTCTGACAGGGAACGTCCGATCCTACGAGCAGTACTTC. Translated, it gives CASSLTGNVRSYEQYF.

The V call is TRBV7-3, the J call TRBJ2-2, with D possibly matching TRBD1 (5 bases). Germline V gene data show CDR1 as SGHTA and CDR2 as FQGTGA. The CDR3 sequence is 14 residues long. Deletions cut 5 bases from V and 3 bases from J, with 10 bases between. In DNA, the CDR3 is TGTGCCAGCAGCCCCAGGGTTTACACCGGGGAGCTGTTTTTT. Its translation is CASSPRVYTGELFF.

The chain is built from TRBV5-1 and TRBJ2-1; 11 bases are shared with TRBD2. The CDR3 totals 15 residues. The V segment lost 2 bases and the J segment 8 bases; nucleotides outside the gene matches: 6. CDR1 and CDR2 from the germline V gene are SGHRS and YFSETQ. The DNA for the CDR3 is TGCGCCAGCAGCTTACTAGCGGGAGCTGGTGATGAGCAGTTCTTC. This sequence encodes CASSLLAGAGDEQFF.

The chain is built from TRBV5-4 and TRBJ2-4; possibly TRBD2 for D (6 bases). Per germline, CDR1 SGHNT and CDR2 YYREEE (reference sequence). CDR3 length equals 14 residues. The V and J ends lost 4 bases and 6 bases respectively, with 14 bases between them. The CDR3 nucleotides are TGTGCCAGCAGCCGGGAGATAGCCGGAAACATTCAGTACTTC. Protein: CASSREIAGNIQYF.

V gene TRBV5-6 combines with J gene TRBJ1-1; 7 nucleotides line up with TRBD1. V trimming: 4 bases; J trimming: 3 bases; junction bases outside the gene matches: 3. The CDR3 contains 13 residues. Germline-derived CDR1 and CDR2 are SGHDT and YYEEEE. Written as DNA, the CDR3 is TGTGCCAGCAGCCGGGACAGCTACACTGAAGCTTTCTTT. Amino acids: CASSRDSYTEAFF.

This clone was seen only once. The chain joins TRBV29-1 to TRBJ2-2; TRBD1 matches at 8 bases. The germline gives CDR1 SQVTM, CDR2 ANQGSEA. This CDR3 region has 13 residues. V lost 3 bases and J lost 4; bases outside the gene matches: 1. CDR3 protein: CSVDRGPTGELFF. DNA for the CDR3: TGCAGCGTTGACAGGGGGCCCACCGGGGAGCTGTTTTTT.

This chain uses TRBV4-2 with TRBJ2-7, with 10 bases that match TRBD2. The CDR3 is 20 amino acids. The ends lost 0 bases at V and 2 bases at J; junction bases unmatched: 16. CDR1 is LGHNA and CDR2 is YNFKEQ in the germline V gene. CDR3 nucleotide sequence: TGTGCCAGCAGCCAAGACATTCTAGGTAGCGGGGGGACCCTAACCTACGAGCAGTACTTC. It translates to CASSQDILGSGGTLTYEQYF.

This rearrangement joins TRBV7-6 to TRBJ2-3, with 7 bases fitting TRBD2. Germline V gene data show CDR1 as SGHVS and CDR2 as FNYEAQ. This CDR3 contains 16 residues. Trimming cost V 5 bases and J 6 bases; bases outside gene matches: 14. CDR3 sequence reads: CASSLSGGSSADTQYF. In DNA, the CDR3 is TGTGCCAGCAGCCTCTCTGGCGGGAGTTCAGCGGATACGCAGTATTTT. Complete variable domain (other parts from reference TRBV7-6 and TRBJ2-3): GAGVSQSPRYKVTKRGQDVALRCDPISGHVSLYWYRQALGQGPEFLTYFNYEAQQDKSGLPNDRFSAERPEGSISTLTIQRTEQRDSAMYRCASSLSGGSSADTQYFGPGTRLTVL.

This chain uses TRBV4-3 with TRBJ2-7; tentative D call: TRBD2 (5 bases). The CDR3 length is 15 residues. The V gene's germline CDR1 is LGHNA and CDR2 YSLEER. The V end was cut by 6 bases, the J end by 0 bases, with 15 bases between. CDR3 region: CASSLDWPLSYEQYF. Here the CDR3 DNA reads TGCGCCAGCAGTTTGGACTGGCCCCTCTCCTACGAGCAGTACTTC.

A single count supports this clone. The V call is TRBV9, the J call TRBJ2-3; 7 nucleotides align to TRBD1. Per germline, CDR1 SGDLS and CDR2 YYNGEE. J was trimmed by 4 bases and V by 4 bases; bases with no gene match: 6. This CDR3 is built from 14 residues. The CDR3 sequence is CASSPSTGSDTQYF. The DNA of the CDR3 is TGTGCCAGCAGCCCCTCGACAGGGTCAGATACGCAGTATTTT.

The chain uses TRBV6-1 and TRBJ2-4, with a possible D match to TRBD1 (6 bases). Germline CDR1 is MNHNS and CDR2 is SASEGT. The CDR3 is 16 residues long. V lost 0 bases and J lost 8, with 17 bases in between. DNA for the CDR3: TGTGCCAGCAGTGAAGCGCGACAGGCTTTCTGGTACATTCAGTACTTC. Its protein is CASSEARQAFWYIQYF.

This sequence joins TRBV7-8 and TRBJ1-2; D is unresolved. Trimming shortened V by 3 bases and J by 7 bases, and 18 bases separated the two germline ends. From germline, CDR1 is SGHVS and CDR2 FQNEAQ. This CDR3 contains 15 residues. CDR3 protein: CASSFESWKRSGYTF. For the CDR3, the DNA is TGTGCCAGCAGCTTTGAAAGCTGGAAAAGGAGTGGCTACACCTTC.

This clone has only one observation. J is TRBJ1-5 and V is TRBV7-8, with 9 bases identical to TRBD1. This CDR3 contains 18 residues. V lost 2 bases to trimming and J lost 0 bases; unmatched junction nucleotides: 8. CDR1 is SGHVS and CDR2 is FQNEAQ in the germline V gene. CDR3 residues: CASSLRDRDPYSNQPQHF. The CDR3 DNA is TGTGCCAGCAGCTTACGGGACAGGGATCCTTATAGCAATCAGCCCCAGCATTTT.

This clone was picked up a small number of times. The CDR3 sequence is CASSLRGRSEAFF. Written as DNA, the CDR3 is TGTGCCAGCAGTCTCAGGGGTAGGTCTGAAGCTTTCTTT. The rearrangement joins TRBV2 to TRBJ1-1, with D perhaps TRBD1 (6 bases). Trimming removed 5 bases from V and 6 bases from J, with 13 bases in between. Germline V CDR1 and CDR2: SNHLY, FYNNEI. This CDR3 spans 13 amino acids.

The J gene is TRBJ1-1, the V gene TRBV27; no definite D call. This CDR3 region has 14 residues. V was trimmed by 5 bases and J by 1 base, leaving 11 bases between them. Germline V CDR1 and CDR2: MNHEY, SMNVEV (reference sequence). The CDR3 coding sequence is TGTGCCAGCAGTCGGACGCGGGGGAACACTGAAGCTTTCTTT. As protein: CASSRTRGNTEAFF.

J is TRBJ1-6 and V is TRBV19; tentative D call: TRBD1 (5 bases). V gave up 6 bases and J gave up 9 bases, with 9 bases separating them. Germline-derived CDR1 and CDR2 are LNHDA and SQIVND (reference sequence). The CDR3 loop spans 12 amino acids. Written as DNA, the CDR3 is TGTGCCAGTAGATGGGGGGGTTCACCCCTCCACTTT. Protein: CASRWGGSPLHF.

The chain employs TRBV5-1 and TRBJ2-3, with D perhaps TRBD2 (6 bases). V lost 4 bases to trimming and J lost 1 base, with 16 bases between them. The CDR3 extends over 16 amino acids. In germline, CDR1 is SGHRS, CDR2 YFSETQ. The CDR3 spells CASSHAGTRGTDTQYF. In DNA form, the CDR3 reads TGCGCCAGCAGCCATGCCGGGACTCGAGGCACAGATACGCAGTATTTT.

The V and J genes are TRBV7-2 and TRBJ2-1; a weak D match, TRBD2 (5 bases). CDR1 is SGHTA, CDR2 FQGNSA, per germline. CDR3 size: 16 residues. Trimming took 5 bases from V and 5 from J, leaving 19 bases between them. The CDR3 spells CASSRQVVSVNNEQFF. The CDR3 DNA is TGTGCCAGCAGCCGACAAGTCGTTAGCGTCAACAATGAGCAGTTCTTC.